This TCR beta chain was recorded in a study of T cells after yellow fever vaccination. This clonotype was seen repeatedly, ten times or more. In TCRdb, the 5' RACE reads were re-called with MiXCR into one record per CDR3 protein. The sample contains about 63,000 distinct CDR3 sequences, around 7.4% of which appear only once. The origin of this receptor is a man aged 25-45 years who received the YFV17D yellow fever vaccine. The sample was CD8+ T cells sorted from PBMCs, taken 15 days after the yellow fever booster vaccination.

CDR3 nucleotide sequence: TGTGCCAGCTTAGCTGGCGGGATGAACTACGAGCAGTACTTC. This sequence encodes CASLAGGMNYEQYF. This chain links TRBV2 with TRBJ2-7; tentative D call: TRBD2 (6 bases). CDR1 is SNHLY, CDR2 FYNNEI, per germline. Trimming took 8 bases from V and 3 from J, leaving 17 bases between them. This CDR3 is 14 amino acids long.